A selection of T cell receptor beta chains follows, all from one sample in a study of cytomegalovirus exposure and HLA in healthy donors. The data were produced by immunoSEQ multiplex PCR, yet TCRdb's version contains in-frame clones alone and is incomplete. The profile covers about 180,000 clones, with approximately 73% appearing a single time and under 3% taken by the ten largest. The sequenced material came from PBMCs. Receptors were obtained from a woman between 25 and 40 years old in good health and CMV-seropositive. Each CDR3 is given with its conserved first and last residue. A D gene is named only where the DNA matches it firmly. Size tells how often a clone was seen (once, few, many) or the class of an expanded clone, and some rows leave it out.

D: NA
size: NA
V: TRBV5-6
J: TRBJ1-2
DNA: TGTGCCAGCAGCACAGGCCGGGGCTACACCTTC
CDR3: CASSTGRGYTF

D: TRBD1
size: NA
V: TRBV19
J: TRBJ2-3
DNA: TGTGCCAGTAGCCCGGACAGGGGATCCTATACGCAGTATTTT
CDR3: CASSPDRGSYTQYF

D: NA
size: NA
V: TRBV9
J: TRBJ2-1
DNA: TGTGCCAGCAGCGTTACCTCCGGGAGCTCCTACAATGAGCAGTTCTTC
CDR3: CASSVTSGSSYNEQFF

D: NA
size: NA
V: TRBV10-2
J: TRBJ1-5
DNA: TGCGCCAGCGGCTTGAGGGCGGATCAGCCCCAGCATTTT
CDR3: CASGLRADQPQHF

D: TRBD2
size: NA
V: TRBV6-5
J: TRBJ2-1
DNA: TGTGCCAGCAGTTACTCTAGCGGGGGGGGGATAAATGAGCAGTTCTTC
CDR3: CASSYSSGGGINEQFF

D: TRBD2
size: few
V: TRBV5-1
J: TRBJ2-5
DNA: TGCGCCAGCAGCATGCGGGGGAGGGAGACCCAGTACTTC
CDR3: CASSMRGRETQYF

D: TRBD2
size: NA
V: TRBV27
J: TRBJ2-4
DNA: TGTGCCAGCAGTTTTACTAGCGGCGAGAACATTCAGTACTTC
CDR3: CASSFTSGENIQYF

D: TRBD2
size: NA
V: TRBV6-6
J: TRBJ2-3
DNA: TGTGCCAGCACCACGGGGGGGTCCTCAGATACGCAGTATTTT
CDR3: CASTTGGSSDTQYF

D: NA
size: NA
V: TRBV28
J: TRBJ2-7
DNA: TGTGCCAGCAGTGAGGCGGGCCTCTACGAGCAGTACTTC
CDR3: CASSEAGLYEQYF

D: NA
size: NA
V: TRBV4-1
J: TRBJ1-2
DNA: TGCGCCAGCAGCCAAGGTTTAGGCAGGGGTCCTTATGGCTACACCTTC
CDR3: CASSQGLGRGPYGYTF

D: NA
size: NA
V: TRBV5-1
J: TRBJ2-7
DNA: TGCGCCAGCAGCTTACGGGACTACGAGCAGTACTTC
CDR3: CASSLRDYEQYF

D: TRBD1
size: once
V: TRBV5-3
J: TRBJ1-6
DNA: TGTGCCAGAAGCTGGACAGGGGATAATTCACCCCTCCACTTT
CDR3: CARSWTGDNSPLHF

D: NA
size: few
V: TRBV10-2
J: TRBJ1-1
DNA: TGCGCCAGCAGTGAGACCGGTCTCACTGAAGCTTTCTTT
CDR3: CASSETGLTEAFF

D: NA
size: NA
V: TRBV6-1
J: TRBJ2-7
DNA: TGTGCCACCTTCCCTGGGGGGAGTGTCTACGAGCAGTACTTC
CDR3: CATFPGGSVYEQYF

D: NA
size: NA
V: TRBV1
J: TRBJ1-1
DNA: TGCACCAGCCCTTACCGTAGGGGGGGTGATACTGAAGCTTTCTTT
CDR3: CTSPYRRGGDTEAFF

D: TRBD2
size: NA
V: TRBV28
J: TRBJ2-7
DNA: TGTGCCAGCAGGAGCGGGGGGGCCCACGAGCAGTACTTC
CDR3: CASRSGGAHEQYF

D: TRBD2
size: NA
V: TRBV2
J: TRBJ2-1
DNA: TGTGCCAGCAACGGCGGGGGGCGGTACAATGAGCAGTTCTTC
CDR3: CASNGGGRYNEQFF